The clone carrying this T cell receptor (beta chain) was seen many times. Its specificity is not known. The sample belongs to a study of shared clonotypes between healthy human individuals. About the research overall: Those who served as donors were a couple of women and a few men between the ages of 18 and 49.

The CDR3 is 13 amino acids. Trimming shortened V by 1 base and J by 8 bases, and 11 bases separated the two germline ends. Germline V lookup: CDR1 KGHSH, CDR2 LQKENI. Study outcomes and limitations: Clonotypes that were shared across a few donors made up roughly 5% of naive CD4 clonotypes. Compared with memory subsets, naive subsets generally had larger estimated richness.

Sequencing was performed with immunoSEQ multiplex PCR; in TCRdb, only in-frame clones are kept and a portion is missing. Among a few hundred thousand clones listed, roughly 70% were seen once. Investigators divided CD4+ cells into CD45RA+ naive and CD45RA-negative memory subsets. This receptor was identified in a man aged 25-45 years in good health. The specimen was memory CD4+ T cells sorted from blood. Subset described: CD45RA-negative fraction. This chain uses TRBV18 with TRBJ1-1; D not resolved. The CDR3 loop is CASSPLSAAEAFF. DNA of the CDR3: TGTGCCAGCTCACCACTGTCTGCAGCGGAAGCTTTCTTT.